The rows below give T cell receptor beta chains drawn from one sample of a study of Graves' ophthalmopathy and Graves' hyperthyroidism. TCRdb re-analysed the multiplex PCR reads in MiXCR, keeping a single row per CDR3 protein. This table has 400,000 or so distinct CDR3 sequences, about 15% appearing once. Input material: peripheral blood. The source is an adult woman with stable Graves' hyperthyroidism. CDR3s include the opening cysteine and the closing phenylalanine or tryptophan. Fields, in order: D gene, V gene, J gene, clone size, CDR3 protein, CDR3 DNA. D genes are given only for firm matches. Only part of the rows carry a size: once, few, many, or a class if the clone is expanded.

D: .
V: TRBV30
J: TRBJ1-3
size: many
CDR3: CAWRPPPWAPADGNTIYF
DNA: TGTGCCTGGAGGCCCCCGCCTTGGGCTCCAGCTGATGGAAACACCATATATTTT

D: TRBD2
V: TRBV7-9
J: TRBJ2-7
size: many
CDR3: CASSSGTSVYEQYF
DNA: TGTGCCAGCAGCTCGGGGACTAGCGTGTACGAGCAGTACTTC

D: TRBD1
V: TRBV4-1
J: TRBJ1-2
size: .
CDR3: CASSQGAGGIYGYTF
DNA: TGCGCCAGCAGCCAAGGGGCAGGGGGAATCTATGGCTACACCTTC

D: .
V: TRBV7-8
J: TRBJ2-5
size: many
CDR3: CASSSDSQGVSQYF
DNA: TGTGCCAGCAGCTCGGACAGCCAGGGTGTATCCCAGTACTTC

D: .
V: TRBV4-3
J: TRBJ2-5
size: many
CDR3: CASSQDFGKVETQYF
DNA: TGCGCCAGCAGCCAAGATTTCGGCAAAGTAGAGACCCAGTACTTC

D: .
V: TRBV12-5
J: TRBJ2-4
size: many
CDR3: CASGLVLKRGRENIQYF
DNA: TGTGCTAGTGGTTTGGTACTGAAGAGGGGACGGGAAAACATTCAGTACTTC

D: TRBD1
V: TRBV5-6
J: TRBJ1-1
size: few
CDR3: CASSLRAGGRNTEAFF
DNA: TGTGCCAGCAGCTTGCGGGCAGGGGGAAGGAACACTGAAGCTTTCTTT

D: .
V: TRBV6-2/TRBV6-3
J: TRBJ2-7
size: many
CDR3: CASSKDPGSTYEQYF
DNA: TGTGCCAGCAGTAAAGACCCGGGTTCCACCTACGAGCAGTACTTC

D: .
V: TRBV6-2/TRBV6-3
J: TRBJ1-1
size: many
CDR3: CASSRIMTAKQNTEAFF
DNA: TGTGCCAGCAGTCGCATCATGACAGCTAAACAGAACACTGAAGCTTTCTTT

D: TRBD2
V: TRBV11-2
J: TRBJ2-2
size: few
CDR3: CASSLLASGIGTGELFF
DNA: TGTGCCAGCAGCTTACTGGCCAGCGGGATCGGGACCGGGGAGCTGTTTTTT

D: .
V: TRBV7-9
J: TRBJ2-5
size: many
CDR3: CASSYEYQETQYF
DNA: TGTGCCAGCAGCTACGAGTACCAAGAGACCCAGTACTTC

D: .
V: TRBV7-9
J: TRBJ2-5
size: .
CDR3: CASSFSGIQETQDF
DNA: TGTGCCAGCAGCTTTAGCGGCATCCAAGAGACCCAGGACTTC

D: .
V: TRBV30
J: TRBJ2-2
size: many
CDR3: CACSRAGELFF
DNA: TGTGCCTGCTCCAGGGCCGGGGAGCTGTTTTTT

D: .
V: TRBV18
J: TRBJ1-5
size: .
CDR3: CASSPSEDQPQHF
DNA: TGTGCCAGCTCACCGTCAGAGGATCAGCCCCAGCATTTT

D: .
V: TRBV9
J: TRBJ2-2
size: many
CDR3: CASRAPGHGELFF
DNA: TGTGCCAGTAGGGCCCCAGGGCACGGGGAGCTGTTTTTT

D: .
V: TRBV27
J: TRBJ2-4
size: .
CDR3: CASSLNGRIKYF
DNA: TGTGCCAGCAGTTTAAACGGGCGTATTAAGTACTTC

D: .
V: TRBV5-1
J: TRBJ1-1
size: many
CDR3: CASSLGAYRLNTEAFF
DNA: TGCGCCAGCAGCTTGGGGGCGTACAGGTTGAACACTGAAGCTTTCTTT

D: TRBD2
V: TRBV6-2/TRBV6-3
J: TRBJ2-7
size: few
CDR3: CASSRRTSGDYEQYF
DNA: TGTGCCAGCAGCCGCAGGACTAGCGGGGACTACGAGCAGTACTTC

D: .
V: TRBV4-1
J: TRBJ2-7
size: many
CDR3: CASSQDAIGITYEQYF
DNA: TGCGCCAGCAGCCAAGATGCGATCGGGATAACGTACGAGCAGTACTTC

D: TRBD2
V: TRBV11-1
J: TRBJ2-2
size: many
CDR3: CASSTRRLAGVGTGELFF
DNA: TGTGCCAGCAGCACCCGGAGACTAGCGGGAGTTGGCACCGGGGAGCTGTTTTTT

D: .
V: TRBV7-2
J: TRBJ1-1
size: many
CDR3: CASSLLGHSNTEAFF
DNA: TGTGCCAGCAGCTTATTGGGACACTCGAACACTGAAGCTTTCTTT

D: TRBD2
V: TRBV5-1
J: TRBJ2-3
size: few
CDR3: CASLSGTHSTDTQYF
DNA: TGCGCCAGCCTTAGCGGGACCCATTCCACAGATACGCAGTATTTT

D: TRBD1
V: TRBV9
J: TRBJ2-7
size: many
CDR3: CASSVGAGGAYEQYF
DNA: TGTGCCAGCAGCGTAGGGGCAGGGGGCGCATACGAGCAGTACTTC

D: .
V: TRBV20-1
J: TRBJ2-4
size: many
CDR3: CSARGPKRPGGIQYF
DNA: TGCAGTGCTAGAGGACCCAAGCGACCCGGGGGCATTCAGTACTTC

D: .
V: TRBV5-1
J: TRBJ2-5
size: few
CDR3: CASSVPGLEETQYF
DNA: TGCGCCAGCAGCGTTCCTGGATTAGAAGAGACCCAGTACTTC

D: TRBD1
V: TRBV5-4
J: TRBJ1-1
size: .
CDR3: CASSLQGAIGNTEAFF
DNA: TGTGCCAGCAGCTTACAGGGGGCGATCGGGAACACTGAAGCTTTCTTT

D: .
V: TRBV20-1
J: TRBJ2-7
size: many
CDR3: CSARDVPAQYF
DNA: TGCAGTGCTAGAGATGTACCAGCCCAATACTTC

D: TRBD2
V: TRBV20-1
J: TRBJ2-7
size: .
CDR3: CSARGPSGTYEQYF
DNA: TGCAGTGCTAGGGGGCCTAGCGGCACCTACGAGCAGTACTTC

D: TRBD1
V: TRBV12-5
J: TRBJ1-2
size: many
CDR3: CASGHGQENYGYTF
DNA: TGTGCTAGTGGCCACGGACAGGAGAACTATGGCTACACCTTC

D: .
V: TRBV12-3/TRBV12-4
J: TRBJ2-7
size: many
CDR3: CASSLVPGAFYEQYF
DNA: TGTGCCAGCAGCTTGGTCCCGGGAGCATTCTACGAGCAGTACTTC

D: .
V: TRBV19
J: TRBJ1-5
size: many
CDR3: CASSIPQNNQPQHF
DNA: TGTGCCAGTAGTATTCCGCAGAACAATCAGCCCCAGCATTTT

D: .
V: TRBV11-2
J: TRBJ2-5
size: many
CDR3: CASSLDHVETQYF
DNA: TGTGCCAGCAGCTTAGATCATGTAGAGACCCAGTACTTC

D: TRBD1
V: TRBV29-1
J: TRBJ2-7
size: few
CDR3: CSVAQAGQGYSYEQYF
DNA: TGCAGCGTTGCGCAGGCAGGACAGGGTTACTCCTACGAGCAGTACTTC

D: TRBD2
V: TRBV27
J: TRBJ2-7
size: .
CDR3: CASSPSGRILYEQYF
DNA: TGTGCCAGCAGCCCAAGCGGGAGGATCCTCTACGAGCAGTACTTC

D: TRBD1
V: TRBV12-3/TRBV12-4
J: TRBJ2-7
size: many
CDR3: CASSLGQGRYF
DNA: TGTGCCAGCAGTTTAGGACAGGGGCGGTACTTC

D: TRBD1
V: TRBV19
J: TRBJ1-1
size: many
CDR3: CASRLQGAPSTEAFF
DNA: TGTGCCAGTAGATTACAGGGGGCGCCTTCGACTGAAGCTTTCTTT

D: .
V: TRBV4-1
J: TRBJ2-7
size: many
CDR3: CASSQGEGGYEQYF
DNA: TGCGCCAGCAGCCAAGGCGAGGGGGGATACGAGCAGTACTTC

D: TRBD1
V: TRBV7-8
J: TRBJ1-2
size: many
CDR3: CASSLGWTGGGYTF
DNA: TGTGCCAGCAGCTTAGGCTGGACAGGGGGTGGCTACACCTTC

D: .
V: TRBV20-1
J: TRBJ2-2
size: many
CDR3: CSARFLATGELFF
DNA: TGCAGTGCTAGATTTTTAGCTACCGGGGAGCTGTTTTTT

D: .
V: TRBV6-2/TRBV6-3
J: TRBJ2-3
size: many
CDR3: CASSPLGEYTDTQYF
DNA: TGTGCCAGCAGTCCCCTGGGCGAATACACAGATACGCAGTATTTT

D: TRBD1
V: TRBV19
J: TRBJ1-1
size: many
CDR3: CASSIVGTVEAFF
DNA: TGTGCCAGTAGTATAGTCGGGACAGTTGAAGCTTTCTTT

D: TRBD1
V: TRBV7-9
J: TRBJ2-7
size: many
CDR3: CASSSGDRGTYEQYF
DNA: TGTGCCAGCAGCTCCGGGGACAGGGGGACCTACGAGCAGTACTTC

D: .
V: TRBV28
J: TRBJ2-7
size: many
CDR3: CASSLGFIEQYF
DNA: TGTGCCAGCAGTTTAGGGTTTATTGAGCAGTACTTC

D: TRBD2
V: TRBV27
J: TRBJ2-5
size: many
CDR3: CASKAWGGQETQYF
DNA: TGTGCCAGCAAAGCCTGGGGGGGCCAAGAGACCCAGTACTTC

D: .
V: TRBV24-1
J: TRBJ2-5
size: many
CDR3: CATGTATQETQYF
DNA: TGTGCCACCGGGACGGCTACACAAGAGACCCAGTACTTC